This TCR beta chain is from a study of somatic mutations in cytotoxic T cells in rheumatoid arthritis. In the study overall: Flow sorting yielded some V beta antibody-stained T-cell populations at nearly 100% purity, among them V beta1+ cells sequenced for TCRB.

The healthy control blood donors were under 65% female, with median age approximately 61 years (range about 21-70). The CD4+ and CD8+ fractions came from positive magnetic bead selection and were purity-checked by flow cytometry. Profiled with immunoSEQ multiplex PCR; TCRdb holds only in-frame clones, not every one. The table records approximately 20,000 clones, roughly 82% of them present only once. The CDR3 sequence is 17 residues long. The J segment lost 7 bases and the V segment lost 4 bases, leaving 14 bases of the junction unmatched. The germline gives CDR1 SGHKS, CDR2 YYEKEE (reference sequence).

The chain recombines TRBV5-5 with TRBJ2-1; 10 bases line up with TRBD1. This TCR derives from a woman aged 45 to 65 in good health. Sample: CD8+ T cells sorted from blood. The CDR3, as DNA: TGTGCCAGCAGCGCGACAGGGGGCTGGGGCCGGGAGAATGAGCAGTTCTTC. Translated: CASSATGGWGRENEQFF.